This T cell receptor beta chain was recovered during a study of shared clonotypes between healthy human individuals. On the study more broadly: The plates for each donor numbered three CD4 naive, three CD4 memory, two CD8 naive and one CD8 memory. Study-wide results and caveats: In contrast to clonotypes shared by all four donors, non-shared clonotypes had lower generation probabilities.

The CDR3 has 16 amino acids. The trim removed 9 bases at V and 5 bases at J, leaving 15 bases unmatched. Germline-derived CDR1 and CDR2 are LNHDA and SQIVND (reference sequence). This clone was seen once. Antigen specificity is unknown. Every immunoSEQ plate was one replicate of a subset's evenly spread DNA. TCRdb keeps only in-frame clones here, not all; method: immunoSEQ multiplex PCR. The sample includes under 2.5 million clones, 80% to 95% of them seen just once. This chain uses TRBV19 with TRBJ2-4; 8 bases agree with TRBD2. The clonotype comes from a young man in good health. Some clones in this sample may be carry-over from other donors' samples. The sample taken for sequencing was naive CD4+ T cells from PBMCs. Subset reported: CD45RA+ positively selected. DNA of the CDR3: TGTGCCAGCAACATAGCGGGGCTACCCTTGGAAAACATTCAGTACTTC. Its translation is CASNIAGLPLENIQYF.